This TCR beta chain derives from a study of response to subunit inactivated influenza vaccine. TCRdb passed the RT-PCR reads through MiXCR, listing each CDR3 protein once. The repertoire has about 780,000 distinct CDR3 sequences, 15% to 20% of them found once; the top ten carry around 9.9%. CDR1 and CDR2 (germline): KGHDR, SFDVKD. V lost 3 bases and J 6 bases, leaving 21 bases between the germline ends. The CDR3 is made up of 17 amino acids. Points from the study as a whole: Each seasonal influenza vaccination recruits few new T cells, the authors suggested.

The sample holds a few counts of this clonotype. Its antigen is as yet unknown. This chain uses TRBV24-1 with TRBJ2-3; tentatively, D is TRBD1 (5 bases). The receptor was isolated from a man between 50 and 59 years old who received an inactivated influenza vaccine. This specimen consisted of PBMCs from blood, obtained 4 to 6 days after vaccination. The CDR3 here is CATSDPKTVIAPDTQYF. CDR3 nucleotides: TGTGCCACCAGTGATCCAAAGACAGTAATAGCCCCCGATACGCAGTATTTT.